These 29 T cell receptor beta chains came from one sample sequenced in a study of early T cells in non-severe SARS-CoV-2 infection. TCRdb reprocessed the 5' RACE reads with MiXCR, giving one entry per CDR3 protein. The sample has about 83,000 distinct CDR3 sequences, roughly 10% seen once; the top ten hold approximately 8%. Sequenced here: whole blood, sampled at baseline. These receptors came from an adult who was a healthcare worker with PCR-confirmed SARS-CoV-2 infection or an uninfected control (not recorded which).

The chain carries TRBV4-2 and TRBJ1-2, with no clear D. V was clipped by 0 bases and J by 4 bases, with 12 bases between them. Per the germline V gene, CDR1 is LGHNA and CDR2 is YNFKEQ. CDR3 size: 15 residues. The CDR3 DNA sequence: TGTGCCAGCAGCCAAGAGATCCAGGAGCTCTATGGCTACACCTTC. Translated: CASSQEIQELYGYTF.

CDR3 sequence reads: CASSSTGGNTGELFF. DNA for the CDR3: TGTGCCAGCAGCTCTACAGGGGGCAACACCGGGGAGCTGTTTTTT. The gene calls are TRBV7-6 and TRBJ2-2; 9 bases agree with TRBD1. The CDR3 loop spans 15 amino acids. Germline CDR1 SGHVS, CDR2 FNYEAQ. The V gene end was trimmed by 4 bases and the J gene end by 2 bases; junction bases not matched to a gene: 2.

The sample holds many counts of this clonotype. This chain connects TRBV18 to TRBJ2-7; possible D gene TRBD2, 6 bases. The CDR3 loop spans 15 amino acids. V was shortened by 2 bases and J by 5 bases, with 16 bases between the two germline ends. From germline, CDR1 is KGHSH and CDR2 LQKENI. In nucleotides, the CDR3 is TGTGCCAGCTCACCAATTGAGGAGGGGAGCAACGAGCAGTACTTC. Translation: CASSPIEEGSNEQYF.

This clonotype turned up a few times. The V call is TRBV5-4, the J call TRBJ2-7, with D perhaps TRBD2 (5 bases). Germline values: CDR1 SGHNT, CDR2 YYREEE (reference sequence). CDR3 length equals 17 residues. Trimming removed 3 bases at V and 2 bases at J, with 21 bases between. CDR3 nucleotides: TGTGCCAGCAGCTCGAATGTCCATACTACGGGAACCTACGAGCAGTACTTC. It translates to CASSSNVHTTGTYEQYF.

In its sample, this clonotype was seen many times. The CDR3 spells CASKEGTYEQYF. Written as DNA, the CDR3 is TGTGCCAGCAAGGAGGGAACCTACGAGCAGTACTTC. The chain joins TRBV25-1 to TRBJ2-7, with D maybe TRBD2 (6 bases). The CDR3 covers 12 residues. Trimming cost V 7 bases and J 2 bases, with 9 bases left between them. From germline, CDR1 is MGHDK and CDR2 SYGVNS.

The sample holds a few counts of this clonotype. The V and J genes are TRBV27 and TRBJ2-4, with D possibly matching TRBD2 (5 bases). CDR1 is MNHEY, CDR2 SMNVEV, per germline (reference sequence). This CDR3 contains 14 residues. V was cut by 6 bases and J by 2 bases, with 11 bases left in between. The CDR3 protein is CASSPTGTKNIQYF. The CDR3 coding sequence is TGTGCCAGCAGCCCCACGGGGACCAAAAACATTCAGTACTTC.

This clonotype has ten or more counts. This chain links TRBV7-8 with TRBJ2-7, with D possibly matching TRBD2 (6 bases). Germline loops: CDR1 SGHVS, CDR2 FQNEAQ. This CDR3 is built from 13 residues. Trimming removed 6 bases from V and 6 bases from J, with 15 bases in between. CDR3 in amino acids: CASRVRREAEQYF. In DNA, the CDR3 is TGTGCCAGCAGGGTCCGGCGGGAAGCCGAGCAGTACTTC.

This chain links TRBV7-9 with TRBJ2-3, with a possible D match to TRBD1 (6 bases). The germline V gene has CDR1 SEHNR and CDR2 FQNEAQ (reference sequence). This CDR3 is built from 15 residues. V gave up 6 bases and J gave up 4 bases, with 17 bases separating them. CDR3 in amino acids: CASRQSGAVPDTQYF. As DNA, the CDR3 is TGTGCCAGCAGACAATCAGGGGCCGTCCCAGATACGCAGTATTTT.

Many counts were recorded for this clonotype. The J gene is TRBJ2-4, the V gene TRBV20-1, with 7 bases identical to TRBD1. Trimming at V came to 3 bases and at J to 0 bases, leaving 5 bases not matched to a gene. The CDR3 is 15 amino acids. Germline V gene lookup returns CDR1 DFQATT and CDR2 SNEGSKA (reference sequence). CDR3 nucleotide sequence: TGCAGTGCTAGGGAGACAGGGCTAGCCAAAAACATTCAGTACTTC. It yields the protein CSARETGLAKNIQYF.

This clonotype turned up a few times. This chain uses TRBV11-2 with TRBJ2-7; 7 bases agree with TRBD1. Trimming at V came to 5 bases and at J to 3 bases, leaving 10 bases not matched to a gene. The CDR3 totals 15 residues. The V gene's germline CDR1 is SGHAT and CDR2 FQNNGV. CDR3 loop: CASSPGTAIHYEQYF. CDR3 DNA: TGTGCCAGCAGCCCCGGGACAGCCATACACTACGAGCAGTACTTC. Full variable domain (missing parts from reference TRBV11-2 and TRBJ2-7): EAGVAQSPRYKIIEKRQSVAFWCNPISGHATLYWYQQILGQGPKLLIQFQNNGVVDDSQLPKDRFSAERLKGVDSTLKIQPAKLEDSAVYLCASSPGTAIHYEQYFGPGTRLTVT.

CDR3 residues: CASSETGVLGDTQYF. CDR3 DNA: TGTGCCAGCAGTGAGACCGGCGTATTAGGAGATACGCAGTATTTT. The V and J genes are TRBV2 and TRBJ2-3; D is undetermined. The V end was cut by 3 bases, the J end by 5 bases, with 15 bases between. This CDR3 region has 15 residues. Germline V lookup: CDR1 SNHLY, CDR2 FYNNEI.

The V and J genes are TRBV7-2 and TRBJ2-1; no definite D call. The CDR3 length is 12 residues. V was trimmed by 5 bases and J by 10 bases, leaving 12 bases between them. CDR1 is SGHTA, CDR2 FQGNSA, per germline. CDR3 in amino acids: CASSPRTSEQFF. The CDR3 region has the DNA TGTGCCAGCAGCCCACGGACCAGCGAGCAGTTCTTC. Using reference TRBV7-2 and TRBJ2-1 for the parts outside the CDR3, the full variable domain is GAGVSQSPSNKVTEKGKDVELRCDPISGHTALYWYRQSLGQGLEFLIYFQGNSAPDKSGLPSDRFSAERTGGSVSTLTIQRTQQEDSAVYLCASSPRTSEQFFGPGTRLTVL.

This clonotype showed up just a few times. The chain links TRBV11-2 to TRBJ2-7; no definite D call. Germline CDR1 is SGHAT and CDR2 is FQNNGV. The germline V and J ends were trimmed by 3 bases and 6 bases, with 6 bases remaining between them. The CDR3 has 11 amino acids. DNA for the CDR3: TGTGCCAGCAGCTTTAGTGCCGAGCAGTACTTC. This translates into CASSFSAEQYF.

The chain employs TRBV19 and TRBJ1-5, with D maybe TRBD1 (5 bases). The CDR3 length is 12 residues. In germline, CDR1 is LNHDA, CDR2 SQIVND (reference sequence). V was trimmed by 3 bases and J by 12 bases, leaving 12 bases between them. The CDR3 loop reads CASSMGRAFQHF. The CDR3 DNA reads TGTGCCAGTAGTATGGGCAGGGCCTTCCAGCATTTT.

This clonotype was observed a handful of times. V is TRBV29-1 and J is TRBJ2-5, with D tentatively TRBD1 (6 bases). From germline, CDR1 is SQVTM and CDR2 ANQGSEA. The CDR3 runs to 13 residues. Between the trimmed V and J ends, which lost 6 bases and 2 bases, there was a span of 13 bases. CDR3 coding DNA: TGCAGCGTCCGGACAGCCTCACAAGAGACCCAGTACTTC. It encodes CSVRTASQETQYF.

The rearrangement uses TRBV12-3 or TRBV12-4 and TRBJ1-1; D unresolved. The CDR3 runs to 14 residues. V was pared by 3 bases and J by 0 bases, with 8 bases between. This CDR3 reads CASSFNDLNTEAFF. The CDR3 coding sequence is TGTGCCAGCAGTTTTAATGACTTGAACACTGAAGCTTTCTTT.

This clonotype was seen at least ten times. This CDR3 is CASSPGGGAYEQYF. The CDR3 DNA sequence: TGTGCCAGCTCACCAGGCGGGGGAGCCTACGAGCAGTACTTC. This chain links TRBV18 with TRBJ2-7; 7 positions agree with TRBD2. Germline CDR1 is KGHSH and CDR2 is LQKENI. Unmatched junction bases numbered 3, after V lost 2 bases and J lost 2 bases. The CDR3 consists of 14 residues.

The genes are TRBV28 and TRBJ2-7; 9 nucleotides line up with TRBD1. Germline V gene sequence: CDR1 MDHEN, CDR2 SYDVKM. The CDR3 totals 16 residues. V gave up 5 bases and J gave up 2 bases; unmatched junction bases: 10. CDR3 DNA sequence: TGTGCCAGCAGTACTCCCGGGACAGGGACTCCCTACGAGCAGTACTTC. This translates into CASSTPGTGTPYEQYF.

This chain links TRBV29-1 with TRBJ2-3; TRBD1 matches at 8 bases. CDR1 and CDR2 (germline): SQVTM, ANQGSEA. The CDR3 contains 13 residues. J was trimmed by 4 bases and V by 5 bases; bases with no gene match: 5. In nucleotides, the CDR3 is TGCAGCGTTCGACAGGGGCCCTCAGATACGCAGTATTTT. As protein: CSVRQGPSDTQYF.

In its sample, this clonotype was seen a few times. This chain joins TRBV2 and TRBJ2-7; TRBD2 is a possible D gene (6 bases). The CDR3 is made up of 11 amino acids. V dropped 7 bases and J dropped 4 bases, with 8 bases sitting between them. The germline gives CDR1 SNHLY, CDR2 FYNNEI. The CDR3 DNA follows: TGTGCCAGCACTAGCGTGTACGAGCAGTACTTC. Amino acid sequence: CASTSVYEQYF.

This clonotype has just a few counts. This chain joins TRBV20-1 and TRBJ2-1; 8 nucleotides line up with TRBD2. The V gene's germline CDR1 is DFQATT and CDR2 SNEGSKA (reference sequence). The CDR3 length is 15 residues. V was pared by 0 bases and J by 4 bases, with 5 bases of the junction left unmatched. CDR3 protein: CSAREPLAEYNEQFF. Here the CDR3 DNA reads TGCAGTGCTAGAGAGCCACTAGCGGAATACAATGAGCAGTTCTTC.

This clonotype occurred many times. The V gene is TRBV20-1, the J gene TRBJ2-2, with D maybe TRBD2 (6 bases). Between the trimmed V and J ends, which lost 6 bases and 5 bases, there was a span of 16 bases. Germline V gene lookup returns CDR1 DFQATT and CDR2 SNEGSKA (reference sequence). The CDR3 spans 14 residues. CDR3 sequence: CSAIGGTATGELFF. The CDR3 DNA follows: TGCAGTGCCATAGGAGGGACCGCGACCGGGGAGCTGTTTTTT.

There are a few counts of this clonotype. CDR3 in amino acids: CASSFQAGGAETQYF. The CDR3 coding sequence is TGCGCCAGCAGCTTCCAAGCGGGAGGGGCAGAGACCCAGTACTTC. This chain connects TRBV5-1 to TRBJ2-5, with 10 bases aligning to TRBD2. The germline V gene has CDR1 SGHRS and CDR2 YFSETQ. Trimming cost V 2 bases and J 4 bases; bases outside gene matches: 5. This CDR3 spans 15 amino acids.

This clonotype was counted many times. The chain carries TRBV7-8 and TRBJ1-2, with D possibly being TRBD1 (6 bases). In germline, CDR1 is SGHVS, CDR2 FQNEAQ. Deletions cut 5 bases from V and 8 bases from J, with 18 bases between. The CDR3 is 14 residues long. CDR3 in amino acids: CASSDQGIARGYTF. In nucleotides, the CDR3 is TGTGCCAGCAGCGACCAGGGGATAGCGCGCGGCTACACCTTC.

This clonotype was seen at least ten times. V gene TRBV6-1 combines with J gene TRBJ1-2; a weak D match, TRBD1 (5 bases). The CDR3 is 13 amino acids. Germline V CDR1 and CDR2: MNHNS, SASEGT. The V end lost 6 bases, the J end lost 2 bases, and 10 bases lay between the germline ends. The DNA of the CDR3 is TGTGCCAGCAGGCCGGGGGAAAACTATGGCTACACCTTC. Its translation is CASRPGENYGYTF.

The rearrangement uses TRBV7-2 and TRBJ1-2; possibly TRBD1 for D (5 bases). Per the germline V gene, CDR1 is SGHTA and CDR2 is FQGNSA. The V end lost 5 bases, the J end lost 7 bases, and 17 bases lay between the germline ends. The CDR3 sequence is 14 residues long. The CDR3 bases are TGTGCCAGCAGCCCGGGGACCCCTGGGACTGGCTACACCTTC. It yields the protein CASSPGTPGTGYTF.

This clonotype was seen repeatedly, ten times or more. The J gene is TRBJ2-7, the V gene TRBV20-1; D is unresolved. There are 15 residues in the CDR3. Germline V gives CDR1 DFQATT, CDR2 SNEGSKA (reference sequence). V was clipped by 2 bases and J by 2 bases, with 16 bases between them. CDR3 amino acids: CSARPTKGSPYEQYF. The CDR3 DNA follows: TGCAGTGCTAGACCCACCAAGGGCAGTCCCTACGAGCAGTACTTC.

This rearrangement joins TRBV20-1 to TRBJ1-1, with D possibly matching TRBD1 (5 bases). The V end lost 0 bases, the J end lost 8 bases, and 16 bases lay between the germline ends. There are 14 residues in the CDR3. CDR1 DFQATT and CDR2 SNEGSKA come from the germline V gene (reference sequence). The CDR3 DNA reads TGCAGTGCTAGAGATGGAGTCGGGGCACGGGAAGCTTTCTTT. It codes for CSARDGVGAREAFF.

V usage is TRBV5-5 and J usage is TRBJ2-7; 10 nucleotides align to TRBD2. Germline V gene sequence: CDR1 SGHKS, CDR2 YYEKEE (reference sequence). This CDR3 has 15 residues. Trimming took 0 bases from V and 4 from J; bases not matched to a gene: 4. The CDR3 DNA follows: TGTGCCAGCAGCTTGGTTCCTAGCGGGAGTTACGAGCAGTACTTC. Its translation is CASSLVPSGSYEQYF.